A single sample gave rise to the 21 T cell receptor beta chains below, sequenced in a study of tumor-infiltrating lymphocytes in primary liver carcinoma. The study extracted blood RNA from unsorted whole blood and also extracted germline DNA. A primer in the constant region served to generate TCR beta cDNA from 450 to 600 ng of total RNA. Each TCR beta library was derived from three nested multiplex PCR rounds that employed slightly modified ARM-PCR. Investigators reported that the first two PCR rounds, at 9 to 11 cycles each, used TRBV1-TRBV30 forward primers with a C-beta reverse primer. TCRdb re-analysed the multiplex PCR reads in MiXCR, keeping a single row per CDR3 protein. This sample has 310,000 or so distinct CDR3 sequences, with approximately 54% found just once. Specimen: peripheral blood. These receptors all come from a woman in her twenties or thirties with primary liver carcinoma and hepatitis B virus infection.

In the case of this clonotype: A single base separates this from a much larger clone, so it may be a read error. The gene calls are TRBV4-1 and TRBJ2-7; D is uncertain. Germline loops: CDR1 MGHRA, CDR2 YSYEKL. The length of the CDR3 is 14 residues. V gave up 2 bases and J gave up 7 bases, with 15 bases separating them. The CDR3 nucleotides are TGCGCCAGCAGCCAAAATCTGTCAGGATGGGAGCAGTACTTC. It is translated as CASSQNLSGWEQYF.

This chain joins TRBV30 and TRBJ1-2; D gene ambiguous. Per the germline V gene, CDR1 is GTSNPN and CDR2 is SVGIG (reference sequence). The CDR3 sequence is 15 residues long. The V end lost 4 bases, the J end lost 8 bases, and 23 bases lay between the germline ends. This CDR3 is CAWTITDLFYGGYTF. The CDR3 coding sequence is TGTGCCTGGACAATAACGGACCTATTCTACGGGGGCTACACCTTC.

The CDR3 loop reads CASSSGPGQKATYEQYF. Written as DNA, the CDR3 is TGTGCCAGCAGTTCCGGCCCCGGACAGAAAGCAACCTACGAGCAGTACTTC. The rearrangement uses TRBV6-6 and TRBJ2-7; possible D gene TRBD1, 6 bases. V was clipped by 4 bases and J by 2 bases, with 21 bases between them. This CDR3 contains 17 residues. The V gene's germline CDR1 is MNHNY and CDR2 SVGAGI (reference sequence).

This clonotype showed up just a few times. The gene calls are TRBV13 and TRBJ2-1; a weak D match, TRBD2 (6 bases). CDR1 and CDR2 from the germline V gene are PRHDT and FYEKMQ (reference sequence). Trimming removed 6 bases at V and 5 bases at J, with 23 bases between. The CDR3 is 17 amino acids. CDR3: CASSWGGGTAFDNEQFF. Written as DNA, the CDR3 is TGTGCCAGCAGTTGGGGTGGCGGGACCGCATTTGACAATGAGCAGTTCTTC.

Notes on this clonotype: A single base separates this from a much larger clone, so it may be a read error. The V call is TRBV6-6, the J call TRBJ1-2; 8 bases map to TRBD1. J lost 4 bases, V lost 2 bases, and 12 bases had no gene match. CDR3 length equals 17 residues. Per the germline V gene, CDR1 is MNHNY and CDR2 is SVGAGI (reference sequence). The CDR3 spells CASSYPLLDRVVYGYTF. The CDR3 DNA follows: TGTGCCAGCAGTTACCCATTATTGGACAGGGTGGTCTATGGCTACACCTTC.

This clonotype was found once. One end of the junction does not line up with germline, which may come from a read error. The chain combines TRBV11-1 with TRBJ2-5, with TRBD2 matching 12 bases. This CDR3 is 15 amino acids long. Germline CDR1 and CDR2: SGHAT and FQDESV (reference sequence). CDR3 nucleotides: TGTGGCAGCAGTCGGCTAGCGGGAGGGCCCGAGACCCGGTACTTC. This codes for CGSSRLAGGPETRYF.

This clonotype appeared a few times. The chain couples TRBV24-1 to TRBJ2-3, with D possibly being TRBD1 or TRBD2 (5 bases each). Germline loops: CDR1 KGHDR, CDR2 SFDVKD. The CDR3 covers 11 residues. The V and J ends lost 9 bases and 2 bases respectively, with 5 bases between them. Here the CDR3 reads CATGTTDTQYF. The CDR3 bases are TGTGCCACCGGGACCACAGATACGCAGTATTTT.

There are a few counts of this clonotype. The chain combines TRBV10-2 with TRBJ2-5, with no clear D. The CDR3 has 11 residues. Trimming left V 4 bases short and J 5 bases short, with 5 bases between. Germline V gene sequence: CDR1 WSHSY, CDR2 SAAADI. The CDR3 DNA reads as TGCGCCAGCAGTGGGATTGAGACCCAGTACTTC. It specifies CASSGIETQYF.

Regarding this clonotype: With a much larger clone just one base away, this may be a read error. The CDR3 DNA sequence: TGCAGCGTTGCTGGCTCTGGGGCCAACATCCTGACTTTC. Amino acid sequence: CSVAGSGANILTF. This chain uses TRBV29-1 with TRBJ2-6; the D gene is possibly TRBD1 (5 bases). The CDR3 sequence is 13 residues long. Germline V CDR1 and CDR2: SQVTM, ANQGSEA.

Notes on this clonotype: One end of the junction does not line up with germline, which may come from a read error. The gene calls are TRBV6-2 or TRBV6-3 and TRBJ2-3; 8 bases align to TRBD2. Germline V gene data show CDR1 as MNHEY and CDR2 as SVGEGT. CDR3 length: 23 amino acids. The CDR3 DNA reads TGTGTCAGCAGTGATCGATCGGGGAAGCGGGAGTCCACCCTGAACGCCGGCGGGACTACGCAGTATTTT. Translated, it gives CVSSDRSGKRESTLNAGGTTQYF.

Remarks on this clonotype: At one boundary the junction diverges from the germline segment, which might be a read error. The V gene is TRBV11-3, the J gene TRBJ2-1; 10 bases align to TRBD2. From germline, CDR1 is SGHNT and CDR2 YENEEA. The length of the CDR3 is 21 residues. The DNA for the CDR3 is TGTGCCAGTAGCTTAGAGTGTGGACTAGCGGAATACCAGGACACCTACAATGAGCAGTTCTTC. It is translated as CASSLECGLAEYQDTYNEQFF. Filled out from reference TRBV11-3 and TRBJ2-1, the complete variable domain reads EAGVVQSPRYKIIEKKQPVAFWCNPISGHNTLYWYLQNLGQGPELLIRYENEEAVDDSQLPKDRFSAERLKGVDSTLKIQPAELGDSAVYLCASSLECGLAEYQDTYNEQFFGPGTRLTVL.

Worth noting for this clonotype: This may stem from a read error, because a much larger clone lies one nucleotide away. The rearrangement uses TRBV6-1 and TRBJ1-3, with D unclear. The germline CDR1 and CDR2 sequences are MNHNS and SASEGT. The CDR3 spans 16 residues. The CDR3 DNA is TGTGCCAGCAGTCCAACGTTAATGCACTCTGGAGACACCATATATTTT. As protein: CASSPTLMHSGDTIYF.

This clonotype was counted at least ten times. The chain has TRBV10-3 and TRBJ2-5; 8 bases fit TRBD1. The germline V gene encodes CDR1 ENHRY and CDR2 SYGVKD. The CDR3 length is 13 residues. The V gene end was trimmed by 6 bases and the J gene end by 1 base; junction bases not matched to a gene: 1. The CDR3 reads CAIRGQVQETQYF. The DNA for the CDR3 is TGTGCCATCAGGGGACAGGTCCAAGAGACCCAGTACTTC.

This clonotype has just one count. Given the absence of the conserved phenylalanine or tryptophan at the CDR3 end, a read error is likely. The rearrangement joins TRBV6-1 to TRBJ2-7; unclear D gene. Trimming cost V 5 bases and J 1 base, with 3 bases left between them. Looked up from germline, CDR1 is MNHNS and CDR2 is SASEGT. CDR3 length: 11 amino acids. CDR3 loop: CASSPSYEQYS. The CDR3, as DNA: TGTGCCAGCAGTCCTTCCTACGAGCAGTACTCC.

This clonotype was picked up many times. The chain is built from TRBV5-5 and TRBJ1-1; D is uncertain. V lost 5 bases, J lost 1 base, and 9 bases lay in between. This CDR3 is 13 amino acids long. The germline CDR1 and CDR2 sequences are SGHKS and YYEKEE (reference sequence). CDR3 residues: CASSFSGNTEAFF. In DNA form, the CDR3 reads TGTGCCAGCAGTTTCTCAGGGAACACTGAAGCTTTCTTT.

As regards this clonotype: This sequence may be a read error, since a much larger clone differs from it by one base. The chain carries TRBV6-1 and TRBJ1-1, with 7 bases that match TRBD1. Germline CDR1 reads MNHNS; CDR2 reads SASEGT. CDR3 size: 15 residues. The CDR3 loop is CASLDLGQTNTEASF. The DNA of the CDR3 is TGTGCCAGCCTAGACCTGGGACAGACGAACACTGAAGCTTCCTTT.

The CDR3 sequence: CAWSHQDFTDTQYF. In DNA form, the CDR3 reads TGTGCCTGGAGTCACCAGGATTTCACAGATACGCAGTATTTT. V usage is TRBV30 and J usage is TRBJ2-3; no clear D. Germline lookup yields CDR1 GTSNPN and CDR2 SVGIG (reference sequence). The CDR3 is 14 residues long. Trimming pared 2 bases from V and 2 bases from J, leaving 11 bases between.

With regard to this clonotype: A junction boundary mismatches the germline segment, possibly from a read error. The rearrangement joins TRBV11-2 to TRBJ2-5; TRBD2 matches 11 bases. The length of the CDR3 is 15 residues. Looked up from germline, CDR1 is SGHAT and CDR2 is FQNNGV. This chain's CDR3 is CVSSLEASGGLIQYF. The CDR3 DNA follows: TGTGTCAGCAGCTTAGAGGCTAGCGGGGGGCTGATCCAGTACTTC. The whole variable domain, filled in from reference TRBV11-2 and TRBJ2-5, reads EAGVAQSPRYKIIEKRQSVAFWCNPISGHATLYWYQQILGQGPKLLIQFQNNGVVDDSQLPKDRFSAERLKGVDSTLKIQPAKLEDSAVYLCVSSLEASGGLIQYFGPGTRLLVL.

Comment on this clonotype: The conserved closing phenylalanine or tryptophan is absent in this CDR3, likely reflecting a read error. The chain links TRBV5-6 to TRBJ1-1, with D uncertain. The length of the CDR3 is 15 residues. The V gene's germline CDR1 is SGHDT and CDR2 YYEEEE. V shed 5 bases and J shed 1 base, with 15 bases lying between them. The CDR3 spells CASSRMTAWNTEAFS. The CDR3 coding sequence is TGTGCCAGCAGTCGGATGACGGCTTGGAACACTGAAGCTTTCTCT.

About this clonotype itself: Compared with germline, one end of the junction differs, possibly owing to a read error. This chain joins TRBV14 and TRBJ1-1; TRBD1 might be the D (5 bases). CDR1 and CDR2 from the germline V gene are SGHDN and FVKESK. The CDR3 spans 13 residues. CDR3 DNA: TGCGCCAACAGCCGGGACCCGAACACTGAAGCTTTCTTT. This gives the protein CANSRDPNTEAFF.

Worth noting for this clonotype: One end of the junction fails to match germline, which may point to a read error. The gene calls are TRBV5-6 and TRBJ2-2, with D possibly being TRBD1 or TRBD2 (5 bases each). The CDR3 has 15 residues. Germline values: CDR1 SGHDT, CDR2 YYEEEE. Written as DNA, the CDR3 is TGTGCCAGCACCTTGACACCCAGGGTCACCGGGGAGCTGCTTTTT. Protein product: CASTLTPRVTGELLF.